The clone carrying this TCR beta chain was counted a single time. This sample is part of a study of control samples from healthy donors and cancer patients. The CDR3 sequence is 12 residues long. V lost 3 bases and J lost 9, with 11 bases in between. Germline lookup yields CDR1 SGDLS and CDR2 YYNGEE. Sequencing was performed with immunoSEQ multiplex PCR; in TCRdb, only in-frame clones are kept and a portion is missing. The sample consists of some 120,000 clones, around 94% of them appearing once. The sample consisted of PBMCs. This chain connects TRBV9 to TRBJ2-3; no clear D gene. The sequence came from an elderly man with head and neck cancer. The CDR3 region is CASSALVGTQYF. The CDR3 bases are TGTGCCAGCAGCGCCTTAGTGGGGACGCAGTATTTT.